The rows below give T cell receptor beta chains drawn from one sample of a study of blood T cell repertoires in COVID-19. Assay: immunoSEQ multiplex PCR; the TCRdb copy retains only in-frame clones and omits some. The profile shows roughly 100,000 clones, 80% to 90% of them singletons. The sequencing sample was made of peripheral blood. The receptor set was obtained from a human donor in a cohort sampled during active COVID-19. Each CDR3 is given with its conserved first and last residue. The D gene is left open where the match is weak. The size of a clone is reported for some rows only, either as once, few or many, or as a class for expanded clones.

TRBJ1-2 TRBD1 few TRBV7-2 CASSLGGHYGYTF TGTGCCAGCAGTTTAGGGGGCCACTATGGCTACACCTTC
TRBJ1-1 - - TRBV18 CASSQQTDEAFF TGTGCCAGCTCCCAACAGACAGATGAAGCTTTCTTT
TRBJ1-1 - - TRBV7-2 CASSFAREGPEAFF TGTGCCAGCAGCTTCGCCAGGGAAGGGCCGGAAGCTTTCTTT
TRBJ2-1 TRBD1 - TRBV4-3 CASSQDARGTGGNEQFF TGCGCCAGCAGCCAAGATGCGAGGGGGACAGGGGGCAATGAGCAGTTCTTC
TRBJ2-7 TRBD2 - TRBV4-2 CASSTASGRVDEQYF TGTGCCAGCTCGACAGCTAGCGGGAGGGTTGACGAGCAGTACTTC
TRBJ2-2 - - TRBV5-5 CASSPVAAGELFF TGTGCCAGCAGCCCGGTTGCGGCCGGGGAGCTGTTTTTT
TRBJ1-2 - - TRBV3-1/TRBV3-2 CASSLGQGPGGGYTF TGTGCCAGCAGCCTGGGCCAGGGACCGGGGGGTGGCTACACCTTC
TRBJ2-4 TRBD1 - TRBV18 CASSPILDRGVKNIQYF TGTGCCAGCTCACCAATTTTGGACAGGGGCGTAAAAAACATTCAGTACTTC
TRBJ2-3 - - TRBV18 CASGQGGTDTQYF TGTGCCAGTGGACAGGGAGGGACAGATACGCAGTATTTT
TRBJ1-1 - - TRBV18 CASSPVRGNLNTEAFF TGTGCCAGCTCACCAGTTCGGGGGAACTTGAACACTGAAGCTTTCTTT
TRBJ2-7 - - TRBV5-1 CASSLFTYEQYF TGCGCCAGCAGCTTGTTCACCTACGAGCAGTACTTC
TRBJ2-2 - once TRBV10-1 CASSEHRAGSTGELFF TGCGCCAGCAGTGAGCACAGGGCAGGGAGCACCGGGGAGCTGTTTTTT
TRBJ2-3 - - TRBV30 CAWSGLISGPLATDTQYF TGTGCCTGGAGTGGACTGATTAGCGGACCGTTGGCGACAGATACGCAGTATTTT
TRBJ1-1 - few TRBV5-1 CASSLEQGTPTEAFF TGCGCCAGCAGCTTGGAACAGGGTACGCCCACTGAAGCTTTCTTT
TRBJ1-1 - once TRBV5-6 CASCRRGFTEAFF TGTGCCAGCTGTCGTAGGGGTTTCACTGAAGCTTTCTTT
TRBJ2-4 - - TRBV7-9 CASRTVGAGSNIQYF TGTGCCAGCAGAACCGTTGGGGCGGGGTCAAACATTCAGTACTTC
TRBJ2-5 - once TRBV11-2 CASSLDGRARGRETQYF TGTGCCAGCAGCTTAGATGGGCGGGCTCGGGGGAGAGAGACCCAGTACTTC
TRBJ2-7 TRBD2 - TRBV30 CAWSAGLAGPYEQYF TGTGCCTGGAGTGCCGGACTAGCGGGGCCCTACGAGCAGTACTTC
TRBJ2-3 - - TRBV30 CAWSVKGGGQDTQYF TGTGCCTGGAGTGTAAAAGGCGGAGGGCAAGATACGCAGTATTTT
TRBJ1-5 - - TRBV6-5 CASGQPNQPQHF TGTGCCAGCGGGCAGCCCAATCAGCCCCAGCATTTT
TRBJ1-3 - - TRBV12-3/TRBV12-4 CASSGRVGNTIYF TGTGCCAGCAGTGGCAGGGTTGGAAACACCATATATTTT
TRBJ2-2 - - TRBV5-1 CASSLDGDTPTGELFF TGCGCCAGCAGCTTGGATGGGGACACACCAACCGGGGAGCTGTTTTTT
TRBJ1-5 - - TRBV19 CASSIAHFSNQPQHF TGTGCCAGTAGTATTGCGCATTTTAGCAATCAGCCCCAGCATTTT
TRBJ2-7 TRBD2 - TRBV4-2 CASSHYLAGGMYEQYF TGTGCCAGCAGCCATTACCTAGCGGGAGGTATGTACGAGCAGTACTTC
TRBJ1-1 - - TRBV20-1 CSATPGREAFF TGCAGTGCTACTCCCGGTCGTGAAGCTTTCTTT
TRBJ2-7 - - TRBV18 CASSPRTGFYEQYF TGTGCCAGCTCACCACGTACAGGGTTTTACGAGCAGTACTTC
TRBJ2-4 - - TRBV9 CASSARAGQSLAKNIQYF TGTGCCAGCAGCGCCAGAGCGGGCCAGTCCCTAGCCAAAAACATTCAGTACTTC
TRBJ2-3 TRBD1 - TRBV25-1 CASSAINRGPNDTDTQYF TGTGCCAGCAGTGCAATAAACAGGGGGCCGAACGACACAGATACGCAGTATTTT
TRBJ1-1 TRBD1 - TRBV3-1/TRBV3-2 CASTWGQRSTEAFF TGTGCCAGCACCTGGGGACAGCGATCAACTGAAGCTTTCTTT
TRBJ2-1 - few TRBV7-8 CASRGGVYNEQFF TGTGCCAGCAGGGGAGGAGTTTACAATGAGCAGTTCTTC
TRBJ2-4 - - TRBV5-4 CAGSPAGQSNIQYF TGTGCCGGCAGCCCGGCCGGACAGTCAAACATTCAGTACTTC
TRBJ1-6 - - TRBV27 CASSSGLDNSPLHF TGTGCCAGCAGTTCGGGACTGGATAATTCACCCCTCCACTTT
TRBJ1-5 - - TRBV19 CASSGQNNQPQHF TGTGCCAGTAGTGGACAGAACAATCAGCCCCAGCATTTT